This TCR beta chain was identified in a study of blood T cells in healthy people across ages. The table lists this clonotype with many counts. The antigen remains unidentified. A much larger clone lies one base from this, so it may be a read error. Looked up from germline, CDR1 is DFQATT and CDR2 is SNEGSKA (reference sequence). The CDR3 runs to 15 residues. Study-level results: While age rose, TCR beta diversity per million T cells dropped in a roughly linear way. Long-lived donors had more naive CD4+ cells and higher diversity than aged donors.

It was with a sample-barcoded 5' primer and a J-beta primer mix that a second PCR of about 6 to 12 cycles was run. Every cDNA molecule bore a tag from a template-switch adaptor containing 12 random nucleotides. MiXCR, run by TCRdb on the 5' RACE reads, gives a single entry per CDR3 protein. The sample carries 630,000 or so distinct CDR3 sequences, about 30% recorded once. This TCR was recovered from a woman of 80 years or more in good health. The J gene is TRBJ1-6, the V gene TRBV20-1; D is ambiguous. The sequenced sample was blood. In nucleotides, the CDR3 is TGCAGTGCTAGAGATTTGTACTCCTATAATTCACCCCCCCACTTT. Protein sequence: CSARDLYSYNSPPHF.